This T cell receptor beta chain was recovered during a study of response to subunit inactivated influenza vaccine (dated by TCRdb to the late 2010s). About the full investigation: Deep quantitative T cell receptor repertoire profiling was used in the study to track responses to a trivalent subunit inactivated influenza vaccine.

On the study overall, not on this receptor specifically: The authors proposed that each seasonal influenza vaccination may bring in only a limited number of new T cells.

The germline V gene yields SQVTM for CDR1 and ANQGSEA for CDR2. The CDR3, from cysteine to phenylalanine, totals 15 residues. Of all the DNA, just the CDR3 is kept, 45 bases in frame from base 1. Trimming costs V 3 bases and J 0 bases, and their ends lie 13 bases apart. Turning to this clonotype: Its antigen has not been determined. There are no base qualities to consult, and no much larger clone falls within one base.

The library was obtained by RT-PCR. Reads for this sample came from an Illumina HiSeq 2500. TCRdb trimmed the raw reads at Q25, called clones with MiXCR and kept productive beta chains. Identical CDR3 proteins give one entry, which carries the most common genes and DNA. The sample yields under 850,000 distinct CDR3 sequences; around a sixth were counted once. The top ten hold around 9.9% of the sample. The TCR comes from a man in his fifties who received an inactivated influenza vaccine. Donor details come from another sample of the same person, matched by shared clones. The sequenced sample was PBMCs from blood, obtained 5 to 6 days after vaccination. The chain was built from TRBV29-1 and TRBJ2-3, with an unclear D gene assignment. The DNA reads TGCAGCGTTGATTCCCGCCAGAAAAGCACAGATACGCAGTATTTT. The translation is CSVDSRQKSTDTQYF.